This T cell receptor beta chain was profiled in a study of molecular identifiers for immune sequencing clone quantification. MiXCR was run by TCRdb on the PCR reads, yielding one entry per CDR3 protein. The data show around 470,000 distinct CDR3 sequences, around 23% seen once. The germline V gene has CDR1 GTSNPN and CDR2 SVGIG (reference sequence). The CDR3 loop spans 15 amino acids. V shed 4 bases and J shed 0 bases, with 12 bases lying between them. This chain connects TRBV30 to TRBJ2-2, with D perhaps assigned TRBD1 or TRBD2 (5 bases each). The clonotype comes from a human donor in good health. Some libraries in this study had Jurkat cell RNA spiked in. The sequenced material came from naive CD8+ T cells from blood, with Jurkat cell RNA spiked in. Noted subset: FACS-sorted CD8+CD4-CCR7+CD45RA+ naive T cells. As DNA, the CDR3 is TGTGCCTGGATTCCGGGGCCCGCGAACACCGGGGAGCTGTTTTTT. Protein sequence: CAWIPGPANTGELFF.